The clone carrying this T cell receptor (beta chain) was detected a few times. Its antigen is unidentified. These data are taken from a study of early T cells in non-severe SARS-CoV-2 infection. For the study at large: Chains stayed unpaired after sequencing of bulk RNA from unsorted whole blood. Overall study findings and caveats: Private and CD4 specificities were missed by VDJdb matching, which favored anti-spike CD8 responses.

The CDR3 spans 18 residues. Germline V gene lookup returns CDR1 SGHVS and CDR2 FQNEAQ. Trimming took off 0 bases at V and 7 bases at J, with 19 bases between the two ends. Unique molecular identifiers tagged individual cDNA molecules. TCRdb ran MiXCR on the 5' RACE reads and lists one entry per CDR3 protein. This sample has 70,000 or so distinct CDR3 sequences, with about 13% found just once. The sequence was collected from an adult who was a healthcare worker with PCR-confirmed SARS-CoV-2 infection or an uninfected control (not recorded which). The sample comprised whole blood. The J gene is TRBJ1-6, the V gene TRBV7-8, with D perhaps TRBD1 (6 bases). CDR3 DNA sequence: TGTGCCAGCAGCTTAGCCATAACTCGGGGGCAGAAAAATTCACCCCTCCACTTT. Protein sequence: CASSLAITRGQKNSPLHF. The full variable domain, rest sourced from reference TRBV7-8 and TRBJ1-6, is GAGVSQSPRYKVAKRGQDVALRCDPISGHVSLFWYQQALGQGPEFLTYFQNEAQLDKSGLPSDRFFAERPEGSVSTLKIQRTQQEDSAVYLCASSLAITRGQKNSPLHFGNGTRLTVT.